The sequence of this T cell receptor beta chain was determined in a study of blood T cell repertoires in COVID-19. The table came from immunoSEQ multiplex PCR; TCRdb's copy has only in-frame clones and leaves some out. The sample yields some 6,000 clones, 88% seen once. This CDR3 region has 15 residues. Germline lookup yields CDR1 KGHSH and CDR2 LQKENI. V gave up 4 bases and J gave up 5 bases; unmatched junction bases: 7. Sample: peripheral blood. The clonotype originates from a human donor in a cohort sampled during active COVID-19. This chain uses TRBV18 with TRBJ2-5; 10 nucleotides agree with TRBD2. For the CDR3, the DNA is TGTGCCAGCTCACTGTCGTCTAGCGGGAGTGAGACCCAGTACTTC. This encodes CASSLSSSGSETQYF.